These T cell receptor beta chains were read from a single sample in a study of CD8+CD57+ T cells in acquired aplastic anemia. Each CDR3 protein is one row after TCRdb ran MiXCR on the reads. The sample holds some 150,000 distinct CDR3 sequences, roughly 40% seen once. Sequenced material: sorted CD4+, CD8+, or CD8+CD57+ T cells (not recorded which) from PBMCs. Receptors were obtained from a human donor in good health, serving as a control. CDR3s include the opening cysteine and the closing phenylalanine or tryptophan. The D gene is left open where the match is weak. The size field is filled for only some rows; it gives once, few, many or a size class.

V gene: TRBV2; clone size: many; J gene: TRBJ2-6; D gene: .; CDR3 DNA: TGTGCCAGCAGTGAAGCCCGCTCTGGGGCCAACGTCCTGACTTTC; CDR3 protein: CASSEARSGANVLTF
V gene: TRBV9; clone size: .; J gene: TRBJ1-1; D gene: .; CDR3 DNA: TGTGCCAGCAGCGTAGATATGGGACTTTACACTGAAGCTTTCTTT; CDR3 protein: CASSVDMGLYTEAFF
V gene: TRBV2; clone size: many; J gene: TRBJ2-2; D gene: .; CDR3 DNA: TGTGCCAGCAGTGGGTTCCATAGTACCGGGGAGCTGTTTTTT; CDR3 protein: CASSGFHSTGELFF
V gene: TRBV7-9; clone size: few; J gene: TRBJ2-2; D gene: .; CDR3 DNA: TGTGCCAGCAGACAGACTAGAGGACAAAAGAGGACCGGGGAGCTGTTTTTT; CDR3 protein: CASRQTRGQKRTGELFF
V gene: TRBV6-1; clone size: many; J gene: TRBJ1-1; D gene: .; CDR3 DNA: TGTGCCAGCAGTGAATCCAGGGCCCTGAACACTGAAGCTTTCTTT; CDR3 protein: CASSESRALNTEAFF
V gene: TRBV7-7; clone size: many; J gene: TRBJ2-3; D gene: .; CDR3 DNA: TGTGCCAGCAGCTTGTCAGCCAGCACAGATACGCAGTATTTT; CDR3 protein: CASSLSASTDTQYF
V gene: TRBV28; clone size: .; J gene: TRBJ1-2; D gene: .; CDR3 DNA: TGTGCCAGCAGTTTGCAGCTCAGCTACACCTTC; CDR3 protein: CASSLQLSYTF
V gene: TRBV20-1; clone size: .; J gene: TRBJ2-7; D gene: .; CDR3 DNA: TGCAGTGCTAGTTGGACGGACTCCTACGAGCAGTACTTC; CDR3 protein: CSASWTDSYEQYF
V gene: TRBV19; clone size: few; J gene: TRBJ1-2; D gene: .; CDR3 DNA: TGTGCCAGTAGTATCTTTTCACAGGGTATTAACTATGGCTACACCTTC; CDR3 protein: CASSIFSQGINYGYTF
V gene: TRBV5-1; clone size: many; J gene: TRBJ1-2; D gene: .; CDR3 DNA: TGCGCCAGCAGTATCGCACAGGGCTCTGGCTACACCTTC; CDR3 protein: CASSIAQGSGYTF
V gene: TRBV18; clone size: many; J gene: TRBJ1-2; D gene: .; CDR3 DNA: TGTGCCAGCTTAACGAGAGGTGGTGAGGGCTACACCTTC; CDR3 protein: CASLTRGGEGYTF
V gene: TRBV2; clone size: many; J gene: TRBJ2-2; D gene: TRBD2; CDR3 DNA: TGTGCCAGCAATAGACTAGCTGCCGGGGAGCTGTTTTTT; CDR3 protein: CASNRLAAGELFF
V gene: TRBV12-3/TRBV12-4; clone size: many; J gene: TRBJ1-5; D gene: TRBD1; CDR3 DNA: TGTGCCAGCAGTTTATACCCCGGGACAGGGGCAGGGGGCCAGCCCCAGCATTTT; CDR3 protein: CASSLYPGTGAGGQPQHF
V gene: TRBV24-1; clone size: many; J gene: TRBJ2-2; D gene: .; CDR3 DNA: TGTGCCACCAGTGATTTTGGGGGGGCTTCGAACACCGGGGAGCTGTTTTTT; CDR3 protein: CATSDFGGASNTGELFF
V gene: TRBV9; clone size: many; J gene: TRBJ1-6; D gene: .; CDR3 DNA: TGTGCCAGCAGCGTAGCTCAGGGACTAAATTCACCCCTCCACTTT; CDR3 protein: CASSVAQGLNSPLHF
V gene: TRBV2; clone size: many; J gene: TRBJ1-4; D gene: .; CDR3 DNA: TGTGCCAGCAGTGAATCGCGATCTAATGAAAAACTGTTTTTT; CDR3 protein: CASSESRSNEKLFF
V gene: TRBV5-5; clone size: many; J gene: TRBJ1-6; D gene: .; CDR3 DNA: TGTGCCAGCAGCTGGGGGGCGAATAATTCACCCCTCCACTTT; CDR3 protein: CASSWGANNSPLHF